The 5 T cell receptor beta chains below were found in one sample sequenced in a study of control samples from healthy donors and cancer patients. Libraries were prepared by immunoSEQ multiplex PCR; TCRdb keeps only in-frame clonotypes and omits some of them. Of some 74,000 clones in the sample, 85% to 95% were seen once. What was sequenced was blood. The receptors here all came from a woman between 25 and 40 years old in good health.

The gene calls are TRBV6-1 and TRBJ1-1; D ambiguous. Trimming removed 0 bases from V and 0 bases from J, with 8 bases in between. The length of the CDR3 is 15 residues. Germline V gives CDR1 MNHNS, CDR2 SASEGT. In DNA form, the CDR3 reads TGTGCCAGCAGTGAAGCGGCAACTTTGAACACTGAAGCTTTCTTT. Its protein is CASSEAATLNTEAFF.

The rearrangement links TRBV19 to TRBJ1-6; no reliable D call. The CDR3 is 14 residues long. Germline CDR1 and CDR2: LNHDA and SQIVND (reference sequence). Trimming took off 5 bases at V and 10 bases at J, with 15 bases between the two ends. The CDR3 region is CASSPLGVGSPLHF. CDR3 nucleotides: TGTGCCAGTAGTCCGCTCGGGGTGGGGTCACCCCTCCACTTT. Drawing the rest from reference TRBV19 and TRBJ1-6, the complete variable domain is DGGITQSPKYLFRKEGQNVTLSCEQNLNHDAMYWYRQDPGQGLRLIYYSQIVNDFQKGDIAEGYSVSREKKESFPLTVTSAQKNPTAFYLCASSPLGVGSPLHFGNGTRLTVT.

The V call is TRBV6-1, the J call TRBJ1-4; 7 bases line up with TRBD1. Germline CDR1 MNHNS, CDR2 SASEGT. This CDR3 has 16 amino acids. J lost 0 bases, V lost 3 bases, and 4 bases had no gene match. In DNA form, the CDR3 reads TGTGCCAGCAGTGAGCCAGGGGGAGCAACTAATGAAAAACTGTTTTTT. It yields the protein CASSEPGGATNEKLFF.

This chain connects TRBV5-1 to TRBJ2-1, with D possibly being TRBD1 (6 bases). CDR1 SGHRS and CDR2 YFSETQ come from the germline V gene. The CDR3 has 15 residues. V gave up 4 bases and J gave up 3 bases, with 14 bases separating them. The CDR3 loop reads CASSPVEGDYNEQFF. CDR3 nucleotides: TGCGCCAGCAGCCCGGTTGAGGGGGACTACAATGAGCAGTTCTTC.

This sequence joins TRBV6-6 and TRBJ1-1; 7 positions agree with TRBD1. Germline CDR1 reads MNHNY; CDR2 reads SVGAGI (reference sequence). The CDR3 runs to 15 residues. V trimming: 5 bases; J trimming: 4 bases; junction bases outside the gene matches: 10. This chain's CDR3 is CASSGRTGGGTEAFF. DNA of the CDR3: TGTGCCAGCAGTGGCCGGACAGGCGGAGGCACTGAAGCTTTCTTT.